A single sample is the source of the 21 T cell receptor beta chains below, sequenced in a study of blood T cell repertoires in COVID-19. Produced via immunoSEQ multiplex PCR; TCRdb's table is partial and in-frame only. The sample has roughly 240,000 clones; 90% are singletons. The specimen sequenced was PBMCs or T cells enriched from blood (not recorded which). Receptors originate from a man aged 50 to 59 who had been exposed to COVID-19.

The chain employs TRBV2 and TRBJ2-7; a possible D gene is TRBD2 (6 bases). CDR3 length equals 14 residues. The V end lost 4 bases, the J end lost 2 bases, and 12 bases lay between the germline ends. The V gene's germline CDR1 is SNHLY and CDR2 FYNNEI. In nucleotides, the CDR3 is TGTGCCAGCAGTGTGAACGGGGGTACCTACGAGCAGTACGTC. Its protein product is CASSVNGGTYEQYV.

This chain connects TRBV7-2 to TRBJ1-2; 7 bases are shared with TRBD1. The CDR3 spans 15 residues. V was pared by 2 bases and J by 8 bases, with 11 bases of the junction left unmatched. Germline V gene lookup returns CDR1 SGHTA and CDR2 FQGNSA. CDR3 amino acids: CASSLRGRQGQGYTF. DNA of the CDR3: TGTGCCAGCAGCTTAAGGGGAAGACAGGGTCAAGGCTACACCTTC.

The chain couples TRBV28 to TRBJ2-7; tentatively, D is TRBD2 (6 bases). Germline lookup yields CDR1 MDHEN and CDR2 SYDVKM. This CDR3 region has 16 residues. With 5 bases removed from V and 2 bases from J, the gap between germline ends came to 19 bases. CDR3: CASSPVGGLGTYEQYV. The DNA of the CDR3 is TGTGCCAGCAGTCCGGTCGGGGGATTGGGCACCTACGAGCAGTACGTC.

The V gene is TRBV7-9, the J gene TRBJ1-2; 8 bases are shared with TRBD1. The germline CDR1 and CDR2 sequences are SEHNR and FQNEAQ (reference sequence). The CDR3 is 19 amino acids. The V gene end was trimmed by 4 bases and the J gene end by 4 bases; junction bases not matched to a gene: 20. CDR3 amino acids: CASSSGLGTGRVRRYGYTF. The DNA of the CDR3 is TGTGCCAGCAGCTCAGGCCTCGGGACAGGAAGGGTTCGGCGCTATGGCTACACCTTC.

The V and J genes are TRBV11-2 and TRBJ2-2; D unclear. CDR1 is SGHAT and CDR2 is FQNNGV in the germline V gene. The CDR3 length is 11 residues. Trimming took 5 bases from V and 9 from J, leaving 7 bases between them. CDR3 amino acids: CASSPFRELFF. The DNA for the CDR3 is TGTGCCAGCAGCCCCTTCCGGGAGCTGTTTTTT.

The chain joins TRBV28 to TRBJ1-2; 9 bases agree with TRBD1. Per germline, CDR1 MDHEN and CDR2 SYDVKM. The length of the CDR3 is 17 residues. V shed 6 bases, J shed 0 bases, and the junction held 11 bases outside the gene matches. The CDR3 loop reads CASSLIPGTGSNYGYTF. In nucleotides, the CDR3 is TGTGCCAGCAGCTTAATCCCCGGGACAGGGTCTAACTATGGCTACACCTTC.

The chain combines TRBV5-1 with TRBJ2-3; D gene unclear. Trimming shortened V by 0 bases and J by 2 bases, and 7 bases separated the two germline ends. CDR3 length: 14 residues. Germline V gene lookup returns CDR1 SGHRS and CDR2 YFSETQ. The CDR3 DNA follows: TGCGCCAGCAGCTTGGTCCAGATCACAGATACGCAGTATTTT. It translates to CASSLVQITDTQYF. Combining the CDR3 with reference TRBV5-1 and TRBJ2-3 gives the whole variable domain KAGVTQTPRYLIKTRGQQVTLSCSPISGHRSVSWYQQTPGQGLQFLFEYFSETQRNKGNFPGRFSGRQFSNSRSEMNVSTLELGDSALYLCASSLVQITDTQYFGPGTRLTVL.

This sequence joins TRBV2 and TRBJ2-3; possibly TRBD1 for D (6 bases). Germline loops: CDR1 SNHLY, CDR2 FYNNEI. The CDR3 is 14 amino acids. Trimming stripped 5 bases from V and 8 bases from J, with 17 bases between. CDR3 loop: CASSIDRTSATQYF. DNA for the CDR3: TGTGCCAGCAGTATCGACAGGACCTCAGCTACGCAGTATTTT.

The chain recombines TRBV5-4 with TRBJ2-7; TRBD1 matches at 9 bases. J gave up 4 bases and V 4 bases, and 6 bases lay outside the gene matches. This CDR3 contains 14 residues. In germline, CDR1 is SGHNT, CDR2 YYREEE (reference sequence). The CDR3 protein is CASSIGQGMYEQYV. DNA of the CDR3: TGTGCCAGCAGCATAGGACAGGGGATGTACGAGCAGTACGTC.

CDR3 sequence reads: CARLDRGDSPLHF. The CDR3 region has the DNA TGTGCCAGACTAGACAGGGGCGATTCACCCCTCCACTTT. The chain employs TRBV5-6 and TRBJ1-6; the match to TRBD1 covers 8 bases. The CDR3 sequence is 13 residues long. The germline CDR1 and CDR2 sequences are SGHDT and YYEEEE. V gave up 8 bases and J gave up 8 bases; unmatched junction bases: 6. The full variable domain, its missing parts supplied by reference TRBV5-6 and TRBJ1-6, is DAGVTQSPTHLIKTRGQQVTLRCSPKSGHDTVSWYQQALGQGPQFIFQYYEEEERQRGNFPDRFSGHQFPNYSSELNVNALLLGDSALYLCARLDRGDSPLHFGNGTRLTVT.

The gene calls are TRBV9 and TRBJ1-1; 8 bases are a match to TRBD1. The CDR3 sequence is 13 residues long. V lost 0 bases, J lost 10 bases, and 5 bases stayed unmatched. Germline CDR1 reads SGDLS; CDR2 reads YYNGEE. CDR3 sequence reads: CASSVATGVVAFF. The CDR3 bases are TGTGCCAGCAGCGTAGCGACAGGGGTCGTAGCTTTCTTT. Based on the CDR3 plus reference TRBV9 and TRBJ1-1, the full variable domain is DSGVTQTPKHLITATGQRVTLRCSPRSGDLSVYWYQQSLDQGLQFLIQYYNGEERAKGNILERFSAQQFPDLHSELNLSSLELGDSALYFCASSVATGVVAFFGQGTRLTVV.

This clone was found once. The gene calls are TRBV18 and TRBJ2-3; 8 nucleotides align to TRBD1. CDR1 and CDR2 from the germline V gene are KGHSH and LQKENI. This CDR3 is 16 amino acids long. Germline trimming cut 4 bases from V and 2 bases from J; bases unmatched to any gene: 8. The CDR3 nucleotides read TGTGCCAGCTCACGCTCGACAGGGGTCGACACAGATACGCAGTATTTT. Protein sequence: CASSRSTGVDTDTQYF. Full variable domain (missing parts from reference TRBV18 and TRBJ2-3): NAGVMQNPRHLVRRRGQEARLRCSPMKGHSHVYWYRQLPEEGLKFMVYLQKENIIDESGMPKERFSAEFPKEGPSILRIQQVVRGDSAAYFCASSRSTGVDTDTQYFGPGTRLTVL.

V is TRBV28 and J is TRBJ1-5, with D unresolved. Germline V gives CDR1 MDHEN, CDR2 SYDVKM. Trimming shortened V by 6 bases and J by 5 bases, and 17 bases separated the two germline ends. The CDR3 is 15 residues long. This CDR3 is CASSRSSGLYQPQHF. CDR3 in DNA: TGTGCCAGCAGCCGTTCCTCCGGACTCTATCAGCCCCAGCATTTT. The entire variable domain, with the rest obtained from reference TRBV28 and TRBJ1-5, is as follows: DVKVTQSSRYLVKRTGEKVFLECVQDMDHENMFWYRQDPGLGLRLIYFSYDVKMKEKGDIPEGYSVSREKKERFSLILESASTNQTSMYLCASSRSSGLYQPQHFGDGTRLSIL.

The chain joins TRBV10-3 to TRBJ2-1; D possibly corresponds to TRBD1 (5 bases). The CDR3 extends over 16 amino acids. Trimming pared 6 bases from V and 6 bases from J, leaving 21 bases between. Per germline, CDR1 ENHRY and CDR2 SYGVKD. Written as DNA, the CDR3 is TGTGCCATCAGAGGCTTTACAGGAGAGATTGGCAATGAGCAGTTCTTC. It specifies CAIRGFTGEIGNEQFF.

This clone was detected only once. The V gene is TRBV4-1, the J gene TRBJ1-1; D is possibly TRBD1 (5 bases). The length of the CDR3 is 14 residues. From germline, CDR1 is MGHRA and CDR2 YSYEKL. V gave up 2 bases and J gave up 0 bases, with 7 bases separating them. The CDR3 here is CASSQSGMNTEAFF. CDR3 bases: TGCGCCAGCAGCCAATCAGGGATGAACACTGAAGCTTTCTTT.

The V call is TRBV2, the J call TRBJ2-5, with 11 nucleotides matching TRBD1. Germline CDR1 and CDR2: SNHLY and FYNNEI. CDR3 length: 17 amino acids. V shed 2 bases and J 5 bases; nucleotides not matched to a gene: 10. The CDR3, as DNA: TGTGCCAGCAGTGAACAACATGGGACAGGGGGTCCGGAGACCCAGTACTTC. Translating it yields CASSEQHGTGGPETQYF.

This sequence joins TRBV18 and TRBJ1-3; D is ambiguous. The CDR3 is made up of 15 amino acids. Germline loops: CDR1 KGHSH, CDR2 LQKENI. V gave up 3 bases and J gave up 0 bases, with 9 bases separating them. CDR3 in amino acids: CASSPGPDSGNTIYF. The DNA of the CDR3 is TGTGCCAGCTCACCGGGCCCCGACTCTGGAAACACCATATATTTT.

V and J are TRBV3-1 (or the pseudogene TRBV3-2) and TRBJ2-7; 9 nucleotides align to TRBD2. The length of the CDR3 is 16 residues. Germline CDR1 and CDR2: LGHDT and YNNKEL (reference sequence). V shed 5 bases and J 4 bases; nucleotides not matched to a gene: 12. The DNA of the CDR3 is TGTGCCAGCAGCTGGACCTTAGCGGGAGTGAGATACGAGCAGTACGTC. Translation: CASSWTLAGVRYEQYV.

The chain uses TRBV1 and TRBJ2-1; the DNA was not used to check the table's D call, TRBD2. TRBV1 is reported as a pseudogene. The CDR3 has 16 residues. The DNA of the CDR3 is TGCACCAGCAGCCAAGGTATAGCGGGAAGAGGGAATGAGCAGTTCTTC. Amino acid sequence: CTSSQGIAGRGNEQFF.

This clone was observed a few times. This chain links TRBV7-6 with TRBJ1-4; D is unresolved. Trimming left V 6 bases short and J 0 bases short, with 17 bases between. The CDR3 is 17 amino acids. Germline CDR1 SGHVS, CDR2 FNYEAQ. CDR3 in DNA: TGTGCCAGCAGAGGTGGTTCAGGTGCTGCAACTAATGAAAAACTGTTTTTT. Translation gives CASRGGSGAATNEKLFF.

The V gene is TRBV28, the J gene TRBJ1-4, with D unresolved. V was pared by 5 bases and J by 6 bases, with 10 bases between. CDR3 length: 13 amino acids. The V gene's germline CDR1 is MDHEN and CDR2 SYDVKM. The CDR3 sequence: CASSIGRDEKLFF. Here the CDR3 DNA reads TGTGCCAGCAGTATAGGGAGGGATGAAAAACTGTTTTTT.